This T cell receptor (beta chain) was sequenced in a study of blood T cell repertoires in COVID-19. Study context: From the United States, Italy and Spain came samples of acute and convalescent COVID-19. From T cells, B-cell-depleted T cells, or PBMCs came the material, which was cDNA or gDNA.

Authors' data handling: Reference gene primer amplification yielded estimated nucleated cell counts. Repertoires were generated with immunoSEQ multiplex PCR, while TCRdb's copy carries only in-frame clones and drops some. V and J calls and clone size are copied from that table; D and trimming were computed from the DNA. The sample includes 140,000 or so clones, roughly 80% of them seen just once. This CDR3 has 19 residues. Looked up from germline, CDR1 is KGHSH and CDR2 is LQKENI. The V segment lost 0 bases and the J segment 8 bases; nucleotides outside the gene matches: 19. The sequenced material came from peripheral blood. The chain employs TRBV18 and TRBJ1-2; TRBD1 aligns across 9 bases. The clonotype comes from a woman older than 75 with acute or convalescent COVID-19. The CDR3 loop reads CASSPPRWGQGDLRWGYTF. The DNA for the CDR3 is TGTGCCAGCTCACCACCGCGATGGGGACAGGGAGATTTAAGGTGGGGCTACACCTTC.